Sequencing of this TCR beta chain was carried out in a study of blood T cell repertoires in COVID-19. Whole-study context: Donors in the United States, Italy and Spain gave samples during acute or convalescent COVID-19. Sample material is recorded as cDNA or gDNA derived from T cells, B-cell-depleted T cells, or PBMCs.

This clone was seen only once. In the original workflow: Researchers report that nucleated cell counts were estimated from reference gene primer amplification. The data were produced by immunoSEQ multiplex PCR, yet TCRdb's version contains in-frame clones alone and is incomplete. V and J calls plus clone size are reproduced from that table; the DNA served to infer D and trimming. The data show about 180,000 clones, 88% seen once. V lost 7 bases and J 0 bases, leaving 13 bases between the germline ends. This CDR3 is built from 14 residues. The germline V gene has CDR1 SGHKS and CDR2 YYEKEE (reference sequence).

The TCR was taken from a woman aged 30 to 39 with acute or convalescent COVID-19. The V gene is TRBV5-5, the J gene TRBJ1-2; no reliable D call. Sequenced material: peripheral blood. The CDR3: CASGLGLTNYGYTF. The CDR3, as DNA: TGTGCCAGCGGCCTCGGGTTAACTAACTATGGCTACACCTTC.